Listed here is a single T cell receptor (beta chain). This clonotype was counted a few times. The target of this receptor is not known. Base qualities are missing; no much larger clone stands one base away. Naive CD8 T cell libraries were made from about 20,000 to 1,000,000 sorted cells using 10%, 30% or 50% of purified RNA. Naive CD8 T cells were FACS-sorted as CD8+CD4-CCR7+CD45RA+ on a BD FACSAria II into RLT Plus buffer. Detection sensitivity was tested by spiking Jurkat RNA equal to roughly 9 TCR copies' worth into samples containing about 18,000-1,000,000 naive CD8 T cells. Enrichment of CD8 T cells was done with RosetteSep CD8+ T Cell Enrichment Cocktail plus Ficoll-Paque, and ACK red cell lysis came afterward. Library creation used PCR. Instrument on record: Illumina HiSeq 4000. Preparation of bulk TCR libraries followed a previously described approach, with the TCR primers listed in Table S5. Purification of total RNA was performed with the Qiagen AllPrep DNA/RNA kit. Before any analysis, reads coming from multiple sequencing runs of the same library were combined into one pool. Regarding the original processing steps: Reads were retained only if their TCR constant sequence matched exactly, and those retained reads were trimmed to 150 nt and grouped according to their 12-nt molecular barcodes. Reads in each barcode group were sub-clustered using a 15% Levenshtein threshold, and a quality-weighted consensus sequence was built for each RNA molecule. Non-functional sequences were discarded, and so were lower-count sequences lying one edit away from another sequence. Based on fitting two negative binomial distributions, any barcode sub-cluster with under 20% of the maximum read count was discarded. TCRdb itself trimmed the public reads at Q25 with fastp, ran MiXCR and retained productive beta chains. Each entry merges the rows of one CDR3 protein and shows their most common DNA and genes. TCRdb, rather than the study authors, made the V and J calls. This sample lists fewer than 350,000 distinct CDR3 sequences; about a fifth were detected once. The biggest ten clones account for 0.7% to 0.9% of the sample.

The data stem from a study of molecular identifiers for immune sequencing clone quantification (dated by TCRdb to between 2017 and 2018). About the investigation overall: For a replicate experiment, RNA from approximately 20,000 or 100,000 naive CD8 T cells was divided into five aliquots, of which four were sequenced. The study was a methods study using CD8 T cells to benchmark molecular-identifier clustering-based TCR repertoire sequencing (MIDCIRS) and TCR RNA copy counting. General conclusions and limits of the study: Modeling estimated roughly 3.2 recovered TCR RNA copies per cell, compared with about 9.3 by digital PCR, which implies 30% to 35% capture efficiency. The naive libraries included spiked-in Jurkat TCR RNA (around 10 copies' worth), and this RNA is not part of the donor repertoire. In CMV-specific effector cells, clones with more than 20 RNA copies accounted for over 99% of molecules, whereas in naive cells such clones accounted for under 1%. When barcode sub-clustering was left out, chimeric consensus sequences inflated TCR diversity, with chimeras reaching as high as 47%. Highly expanded clone sizes could be underestimated if identical TCR molecules share a barcode. A single cell's worth of spiked-in Jurkat TCR RNA was reported detectable even among around 1 million naive CD8 T cells.

Taken from cysteine to phenylalanine, the CDR3 has 15 residues. Of the read, only the CDR3 DNA is kept; its 45 bases are in frame from base 1. Relative to germline, V is missing 6 bases and J is missing 3 bases, with 8 bases of the junction outside any gene match. Per the germline V gene, MNHEY is the CDR1 and SVGAGI is the CDR2. Sequencing was carried out using naive CD8+ T cells from blood, with Jurkat cell RNA spiked in. This sample's cell subset or site label indicates: FACS-sorted CD8+CD4-CCR7+CD45RA+ naive T cells. Recombination joined TRBV6-5 with TRBJ2-3; TRBD2 agrees with 8 junctional bases. The source is a human donor in good health. Some libraries in this study had Jurkat cell RNA spiked in. DNA sequence: TGTGCCAGCAGCCTAACTCGGGAGGGTACAGATACGCAGTATTTT. Protein translation: CASSLTREGTDTQYF.